These 10 T cell receptor beta chains originate from one sample sequenced in a study of T cells expressing NK-cell markers (TCRdb year 2020). The library was prepared using 5' RACE. TCRdb shows the sequencer as Illumina HiSeq 2000. TCRdb reanalyzed the reads, keeping one entry per CDR3 protein sequence and omitting DNA. This sample's listing comprises about 370,000 distinct CDR3 sequences. The biggest ten clones account for over 8.5% of the sample. Sequencing was carried out using blood T cells: a sorted CD56 or NKG2C T cell subset, CD4+ or CD8+ T cells, or bulk PBMC T cells (not recorded which). All receptors derive from a woman in her forties or fifties in good health. Donor details come from another sample of the same person, matched by shared clones.

The chain recombines TRBV10-3 with TRBJ1-2; lacking DNA, the TRBD1 call made by TCRdb goes unchecked. CDR3 length: 15 amino acids. Germline V gene lookup returns CDR1 ENHRY and CDR2 SYGVKD. The CDR3: CAISDVRGRNYGYTF.

This chain uses TRBV15 with TRBJ2-1. The germline V gene encodes CDR1 LNHNV and CDR2 YYDKDF (reference sequence). The CDR3 covers 14 residues. The chain's CDR3 is CATSRVDLANEQFF.

This chain links TRBV4-1 with TRBJ1-5. This CDR3 is built from 14 residues. Germline V lookup: CDR1 MGHRA, CDR2 YSYEKL. The CDR3 is CASSHTGLNQPQHF.

CDR3 loop: CASSPDPAKAFF. The gene calls are TRBV7-9 and TRBJ1-1. Germline CDR1 is SEHNR and CDR2 is FQNEAQ (reference sequence). The CDR3 contains 12 residues.

The CDR3 loop is CASSLTGRYLRGQFF. The chain links TRBV12-3 or TRBV12-4 to TRBJ2-1; TCRdb calls TRBD1, which cannot be checked without DNA. The CDR3 contains 15 residues.

The V gene is TRBV12-3 or TRBV12-4, the J gene TRBJ1-5; TCRdb proposes TRBD1, but this gene call is untestable without DNA. This CDR3 spans 14 amino acids. CDR3 in amino acids: CASSKDRTNQPQHF.

The chain employs TRBV10-3 and TRBJ1-2; without DNA, the TCRdb call of TRBD1 cannot be checked. This CDR3 contains 16 residues. CDR1 and CDR2 (germline): ENHRY, SYGVKD. The CDR3: CAISSTGGRANYGYTF.

The chain couples TRBV21-1 to TRBJ1-1; TCRdb's D call, TRBD1, is unchecked because there is no DNA. TRBV21-1 is reported as a pseudogene. The length of the CDR3 is 17 residues. The CDR3 loop is CASSKVGRPRAGTEAFF.

The V gene is TRBV10-3, the J gene TRBJ2-1; TCRdb designates TRBD2, a call that cannot be tested without DNA. This CDR3 has 14 amino acids. CDR1 is ENHRY and CDR2 is SYGVKD in the germline V gene. The CDR3 loop reads CATKGLAEYNEQFF.

V and J are TRBV28 and TRBJ2-7. CDR1 and CDR2 from the germline V gene are MDHEN and SYDVKM. This CDR3 has 15 residues. The CDR3 sequence is CASSPRGSRSYEQYF.